This T cell receptor beta chain was identified during a study of blood T cell repertoires in COVID-19. Study-wide context: Samples taken during acute and convalescent COVID-19 were collected in the United States, Italy and Spain. PBMCs, B-cell-depleted T cells, or T cells were the source of the cDNA or gDNA that made up the material.

The assay was immunoSEQ multiplex PCR, and TCRdb's table has in-frame clones only and misses some. This sample yields a few hundred thousand clones, of which 89% are seen a single time; around 2.8% belongs to the top ten. This CDR3 comprises 15 residues. V dropped 5 bases and J dropped 8 bases, with 21 bases sitting between them. The germline gives CDR1 MDHEN, CDR2 SYDVKM. This receptor was taken from a woman aged 30 to 39 with COVID-19, enrolled during active disease. Sequenced input: peripheral blood. J is TRBJ1-2 and V is TRBV28, with D uncertain. The CDR3 bases are TGTGCCAGCAGTCCCCACGCAGGCGAACTCTGGGGCTACACCTTC. Residues: CASSPHAGELWGYTF.